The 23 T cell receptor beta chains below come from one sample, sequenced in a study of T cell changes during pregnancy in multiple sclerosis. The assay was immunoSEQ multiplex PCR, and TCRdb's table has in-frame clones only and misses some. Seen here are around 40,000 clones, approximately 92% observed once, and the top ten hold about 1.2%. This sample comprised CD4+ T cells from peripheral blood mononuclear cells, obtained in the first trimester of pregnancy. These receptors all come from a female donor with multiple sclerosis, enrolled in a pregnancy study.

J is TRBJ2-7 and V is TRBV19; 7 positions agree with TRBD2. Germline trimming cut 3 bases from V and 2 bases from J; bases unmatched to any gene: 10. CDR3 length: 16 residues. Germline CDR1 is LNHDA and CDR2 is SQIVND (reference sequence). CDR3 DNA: TGTGCCAGTAGTATTGCGGCTGCGGGAGCTACCTACGAGCAGTACTTC. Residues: CASSIAAAGATYEQYF.

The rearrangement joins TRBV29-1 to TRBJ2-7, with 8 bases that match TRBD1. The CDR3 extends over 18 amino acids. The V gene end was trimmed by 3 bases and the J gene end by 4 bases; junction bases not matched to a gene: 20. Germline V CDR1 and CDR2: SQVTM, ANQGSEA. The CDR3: CSVDNQGAKIENSYEQYF. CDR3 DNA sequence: TGCAGCGTTGATAACCAGGGGGCTAAGATAGAGAACAGTTACGAGCAGTACTTC.

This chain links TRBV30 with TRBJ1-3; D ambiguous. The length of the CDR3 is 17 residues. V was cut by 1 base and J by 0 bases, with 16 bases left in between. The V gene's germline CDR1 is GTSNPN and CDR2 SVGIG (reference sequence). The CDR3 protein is CAWSGRKTVNSGNTIYF. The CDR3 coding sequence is TGTGCCTGGAGTGGGAGGAAGACGGTGAACTCTGGAAACACCATATATTTT.

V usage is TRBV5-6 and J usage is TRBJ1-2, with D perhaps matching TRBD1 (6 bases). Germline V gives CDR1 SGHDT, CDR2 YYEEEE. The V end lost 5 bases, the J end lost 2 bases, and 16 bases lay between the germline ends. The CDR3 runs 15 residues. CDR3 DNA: TGTGCCAGCAGTTATGGACAGTGGAAAAACTATGGCTACACCTTC. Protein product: CASSYGQWKNYGYTF.

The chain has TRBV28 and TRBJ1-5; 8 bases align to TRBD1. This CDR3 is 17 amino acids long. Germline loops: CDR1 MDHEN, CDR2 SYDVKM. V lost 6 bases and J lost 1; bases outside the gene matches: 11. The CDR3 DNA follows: TGTGCCAGCAGCCCAATTCGACAGGGGACCAGCAATCAGCCCCAGCATTTT. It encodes CASSPIRQGTSNQPQHF.

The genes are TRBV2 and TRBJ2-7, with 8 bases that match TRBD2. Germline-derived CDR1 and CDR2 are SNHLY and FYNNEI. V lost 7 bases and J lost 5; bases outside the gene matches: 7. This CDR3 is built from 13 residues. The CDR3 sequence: CASTGRARNEQYF. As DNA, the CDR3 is TGTGCCAGCACCGGGAGGGCCAGGAACGAGCAGTACTTC.

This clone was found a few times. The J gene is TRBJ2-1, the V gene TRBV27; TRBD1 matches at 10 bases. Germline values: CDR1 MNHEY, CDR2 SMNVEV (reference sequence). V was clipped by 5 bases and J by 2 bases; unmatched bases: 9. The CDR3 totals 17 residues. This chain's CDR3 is CASSLKDRGRPYNEQFF. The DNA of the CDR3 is TGTGCCAGCAGTCTAAAGGACAGGGGGAGGCCCTACAATGAGCAGTTCTTC.

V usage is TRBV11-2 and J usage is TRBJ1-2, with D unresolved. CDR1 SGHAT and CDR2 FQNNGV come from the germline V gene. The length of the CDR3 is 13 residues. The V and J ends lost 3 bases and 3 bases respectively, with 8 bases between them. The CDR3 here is CASSFVADYGYTF. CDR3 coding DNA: TGTGCCAGCAGCTTTGTGGCAGACTATGGCTACACCTTC.

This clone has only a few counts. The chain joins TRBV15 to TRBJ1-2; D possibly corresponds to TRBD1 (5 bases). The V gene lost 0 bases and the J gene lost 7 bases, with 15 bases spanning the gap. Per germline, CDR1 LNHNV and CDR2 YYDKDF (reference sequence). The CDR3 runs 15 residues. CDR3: CATSRDIQGRAGYTF. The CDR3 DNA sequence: TGTGCCACCAGCAGAGATATTCAGGGCAGGGCTGGCTACACCTTC. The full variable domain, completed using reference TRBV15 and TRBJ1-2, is DAMVIQNPRYQVTQFGKPVTLSCSQTLNHNVMYWYQQKSSQAPKLLFHYYDKDFNNEADTPDNFQSRRPNTSFCFLDIRSPGLGDTAMYLCATSRDIQGRAGYTFGSGTRLTVV.

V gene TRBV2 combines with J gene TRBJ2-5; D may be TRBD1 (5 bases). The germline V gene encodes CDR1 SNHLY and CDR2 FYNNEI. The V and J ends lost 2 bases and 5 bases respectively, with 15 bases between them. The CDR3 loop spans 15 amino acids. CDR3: CASSERAGYRETQYF. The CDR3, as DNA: TGTGCCAGCAGTGAAAGGGCAGGGTATCGGGAGACCCAGTACTTC.

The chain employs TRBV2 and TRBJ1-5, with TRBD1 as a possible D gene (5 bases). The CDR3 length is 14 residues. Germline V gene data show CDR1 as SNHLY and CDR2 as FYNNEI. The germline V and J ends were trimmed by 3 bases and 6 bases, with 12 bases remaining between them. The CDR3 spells CASSEVQGGQPQHF. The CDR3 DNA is TGTGCCAGCAGTGAGGTGCAGGGAGGTCAGCCCCAGCATTTT. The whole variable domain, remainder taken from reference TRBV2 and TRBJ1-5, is EPEVTQTPSHQVTQMGQEVILRCVPISNHLYFYWYRQILGQKVEFLVSFYNNEISEKSEIFDDQFSVERPDGSNFTLKIRSTKLEDSAMYFCASSEVQGGQPQHFGDGTRLSIL.

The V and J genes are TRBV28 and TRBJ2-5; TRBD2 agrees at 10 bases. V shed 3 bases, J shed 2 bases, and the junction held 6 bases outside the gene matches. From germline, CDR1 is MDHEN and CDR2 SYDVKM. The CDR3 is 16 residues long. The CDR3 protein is CASSLLGLANQETQYF. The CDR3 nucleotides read TGTGCCAGCAGTTTGTTGGGACTAGCGAATCAAGAGACCCAGTACTTC.

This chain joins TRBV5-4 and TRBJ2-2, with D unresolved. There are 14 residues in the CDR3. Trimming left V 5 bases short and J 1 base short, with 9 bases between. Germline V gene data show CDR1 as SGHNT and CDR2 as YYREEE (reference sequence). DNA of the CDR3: TGTGCCAGCAGATCAGGATGGAACACCGGGGAGCTGTTTTTT. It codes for CASRSGWNTGELFF.

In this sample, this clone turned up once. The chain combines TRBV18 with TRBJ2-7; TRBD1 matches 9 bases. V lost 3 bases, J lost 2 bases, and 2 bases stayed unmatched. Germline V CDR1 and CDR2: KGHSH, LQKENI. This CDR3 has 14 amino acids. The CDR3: CASSPGQGTYEQYF. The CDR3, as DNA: TGTGCCAGCTCACCGGGACAGGGCACCTACGAGCAGTACTTC.

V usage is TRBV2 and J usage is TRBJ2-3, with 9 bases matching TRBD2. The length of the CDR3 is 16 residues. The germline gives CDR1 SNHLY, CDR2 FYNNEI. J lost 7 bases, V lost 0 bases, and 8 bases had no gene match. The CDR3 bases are TGTGCCAGCAGTGAAGCGCTGGCGGGAGGGGTGAATACGCAGTATTTT. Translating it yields CASSEALAGGVNTQYF.

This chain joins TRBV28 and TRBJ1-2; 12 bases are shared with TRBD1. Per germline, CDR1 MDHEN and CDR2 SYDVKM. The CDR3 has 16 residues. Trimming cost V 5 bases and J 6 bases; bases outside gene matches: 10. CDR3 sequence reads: CASSTQAGQGAHGYTF. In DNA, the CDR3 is TGTGCCAGCAGTACCCAAGCGGGACAGGGGGCGCATGGCTACACCTTC.

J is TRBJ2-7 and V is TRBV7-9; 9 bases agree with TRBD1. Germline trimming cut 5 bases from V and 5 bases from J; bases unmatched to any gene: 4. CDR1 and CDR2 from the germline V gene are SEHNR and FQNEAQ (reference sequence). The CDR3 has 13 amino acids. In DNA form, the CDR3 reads TGTGCCAGCAGCGGGACAGGGTGGAACGAGCAGTACTTC. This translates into CASSGTGWNEQYF.

CDR3 nucleotide sequence: TGTGCCAGCACTTCCCAGACTAGCGGGATCTACGAGCAGTACTTC. Amino acids: CASTSQTSGIYEQYF. The J gene is TRBJ2-7, the V gene TRBV2, with 11 bases lining up with TRBD2. This CDR3 comprises 15 residues. Germline V gene data show CDR1 as SNHLY and CDR2 as FYNNEI. Germline trimming cut 7 bases from V and 3 bases from J; bases unmatched to any gene: 8.

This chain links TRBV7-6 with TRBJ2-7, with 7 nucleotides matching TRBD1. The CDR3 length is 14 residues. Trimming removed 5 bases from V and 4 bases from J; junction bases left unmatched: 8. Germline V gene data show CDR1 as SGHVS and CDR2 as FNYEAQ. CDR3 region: CASSTRQGPYEQYF. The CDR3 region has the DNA TGTGCCAGCAGCACCAGACAGGGTCCGTACGAGCAGTACTTC. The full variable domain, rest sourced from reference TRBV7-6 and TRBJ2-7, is GAGVSQSPRYKVTKRGQDVALRCDPISGHVSLYWYRQALGQGPEFLTYFNYEAQQDKSGLPNDRFSAERPEGSISTLTIQRTEQRDSAMYRCASSTRQGPYEQYFGPGTRLTVT.

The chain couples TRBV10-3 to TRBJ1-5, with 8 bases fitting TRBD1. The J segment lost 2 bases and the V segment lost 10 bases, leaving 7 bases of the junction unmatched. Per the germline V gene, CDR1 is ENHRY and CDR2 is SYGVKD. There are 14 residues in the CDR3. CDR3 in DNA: TGTGCCACCCGACAGGGGTTAGGCAATCAGCCCCAGCATTTT. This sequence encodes CATRQGLGNQPQHF.

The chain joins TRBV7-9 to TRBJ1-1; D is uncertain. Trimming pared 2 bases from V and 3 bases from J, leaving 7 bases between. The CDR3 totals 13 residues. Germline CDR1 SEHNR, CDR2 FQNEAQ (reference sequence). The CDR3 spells CASSLQRDTEAFF. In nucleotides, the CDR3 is TGTGCCAGCAGCTTACAGCGGGACACTGAAGCTTTCTTT.

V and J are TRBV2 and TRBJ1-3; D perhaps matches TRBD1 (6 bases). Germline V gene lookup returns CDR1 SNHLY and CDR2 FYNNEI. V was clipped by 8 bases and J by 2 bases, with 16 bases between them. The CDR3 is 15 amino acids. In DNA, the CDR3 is TGTGCCAGCGTAACTACAGGGCTACCTGGAAACACCATATATTTT. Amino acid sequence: CASVTTGLPGNTIYF.

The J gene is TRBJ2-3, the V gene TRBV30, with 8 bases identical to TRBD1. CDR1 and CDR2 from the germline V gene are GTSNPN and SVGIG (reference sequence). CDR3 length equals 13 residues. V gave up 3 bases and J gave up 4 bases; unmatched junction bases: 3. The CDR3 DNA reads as TGTGCCTGGAGGCTACAGGGGGCAGATACGCAGTATTTT. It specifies CAWRLQGADTQYF.